The 30 T cell receptor beta chains listed next were all sequenced from one sample in a study of blood T cells in healthy people across ages. Using a J-beta primer mix together with a sample-barcoded 5' primer, a second PCR was run for about 6 to 11 cycles. One entry per CDR3 protein, called by TCRdb with MiXCR from the 5' RACE reads. The data show about 1.6 million distinct CDR3 sequences, roughly 30% seen once. Sequencing was carried out using blood. These receptors came from a woman in her 30s in good health.

This chain links TRBV28 with TRBJ2-5; 10 bases agree with TRBD2. CDR1 MDHEN and CDR2 SYDVKM come from the germline V gene. V lost 3 bases to trimming and J lost 5 bases; unmatched junction nucleotides: 24. The CDR3 totals 21 residues. CDR3 nucleotide sequence: TGTGCCAGCAGTTTTTTAGTCCTGACTAGCGGGCTCAAGACCCCGTGGGAGACCCAGTACTTC. Translating it yields CASSFLVLTSGLKTPWETQYF.

The chain carries TRBV20-1 and TRBJ2-7, with D unclear. This CDR3 contains 15 residues. The ends were cut back, 6 bases at V and 7 bases at J, with 25 bases in the middle. The germline V gene has CDR1 DFQATT and CDR2 SNEGSKA (reference sequence). The CDR3 bases are TGCAGTGCCGAGACCATGACTGATTACTACGAGGAGCAGTACTTC. It codes for CSAETMTDYYEEQYF.

The sample holds a few counts of this clonotype. The J gene is TRBJ2-5, the V gene TRBV11-2, with D perhaps TRBD1 or TRBD2 (7 bases each). Looked up from germline, CDR1 is SGHAT and CDR2 is FQNNGV. Trimming pared 0 bases from V and 11 bases from J, leaving 22 bases between. The CDR3 covers 16 residues. This CDR3 reads CASSLDQGGLGGRQYF. Written as DNA, the CDR3 is TGTGCCAGCAGCTTAGATCAGGGGGGGTTAGGGGGTCGGCAGTACTTC.

Regarding this clonotype: A read error is possible here, since a much larger clone lies one base away. This chain uses TRBV3-1 with TRBJ1-2; D is perhaps TRBD1 (5 bases). The CDR3 consists of 11 residues. From germline, CDR1 is LGHDT and CDR2 YNNKEL (reference sequence). V gave up 7 bases and J gave up 7 bases, with 10 bases separating them. CDR3 region: CASNQRGGYTF. The CDR3 DNA is TGTGCCAGCAACCAGAGGGGTGGCTACACCTTC.

This clonotype occurred once. One base away lies a much larger clone, so this may be a sequencing read error. The chain links TRBV29-1 to TRBJ2-5; D ambiguous. Per germline, CDR1 SQVTM and CDR2 ANQGSEA. Trimming shortened V by 4 bases and J by 11 bases, and 14 bases separated the two germline ends. This CDR3 has 11 residues. CDR3 amino acids: CSVAQISGQYF. The CDR3 coding sequence is TGCAGCGTTGCGCAGATATCCGGGCAGTACTTC.

This clonotype was counted a few times. V gene TRBV15 combines with J gene TRBJ1-6; tentative D call: TRBD1 (5 bases). The CDR3 contains 16 residues. The V and J ends lost 3 bases and 7 bases respectively, with 16 bases between them. CDR1 and CDR2 (germline): LNHNV, YYDKDF (reference sequence). For the CDR3, the DNA is TGTGCCACCAGCAGGGAGACGGGGGGGAGCAATTCACCCCTCCACTTT. It specifies CATSRETGGSNSPLHF. Using reference TRBV15 and TRBJ1-6 for the parts outside the CDR3, the full variable domain is DAMVIQNPRYQVTQFGKPVTLSCSQTLNHNVMYWYQQKSSQAPKLLFHYYDKDFNNEADTPDNFQSRRPNTSFCFLDIRSPGLGDTAMYLCATSRETGGSNSPLHFGNGTRLTVT.

Comment on this clonotype: At one end, the junction sequence differs from germline, possibly due to a read error. V gene TRBV6-5 combines with J gene TRBJ2-5; 12 positions match TRBD2. Germline-derived CDR1 and CDR2 are MNHEY and SVGAGI. The CDR3 length is 18 residues. CDR3 protein: CAGSYFGLAGTLQETQYF. CDR3 coding DNA: TGTGCCGGCAGTTACTTTGGACTAGCGGGAACACTTCAAGAGACCCAGTACTTC.

The chain links TRBV28 to TRBJ2-5; no reliable D call. CDR1 is MDHEN and CDR2 is SYDVKM in the germline V gene. CDR3 length: 15 amino acids. V was shortened by 2 bases and J by 5 bases, with 15 bases between the two germline ends. CDR3 sequence reads: CASSLSRTGQETQYF. CDR3 nucleotide sequence: TGTGCCAGCAGTTTAAGCAGGACGGGTCAGGAGACCCAGTACTTC.

The rearrangement uses TRBV28 and TRBJ2-7; 11 bases agree with TRBD1. Germline V gene lookup returns CDR1 MDHEN and CDR2 SYDVKM. V lost 5 bases and J lost 7; bases outside the gene matches: 10. The CDR3 contains 15 residues. The CDR3 spells CASSAPGTGGGEQYF. CDR3 sequence (DNA): TGTGCCAGCAGTGCCCCCGGGACAGGGGGGGGAGAGCAGTACTTC.

The chain is built from TRBV5-1 and TRBJ1-1; D remains unclear. Germline V lookup: CDR1 SGHRS, CDR2 YFSETQ. Trimming removed 7 bases from V and 2 bases from J, with 12 bases in between. The CDR3 totals 13 residues. The DNA for the CDR3 is TGCGCCAGCGGAGAGGTACTTAACACTGAAGCTTTCTTT. Protein sequence: CASGEVLNTEAFF.

This clonotype was detected many times. This chain links TRBV29-1 with TRBJ2-1; tentatively, D is TRBD1 (5 bases). This CDR3 region has 14 residues. Germline CDR1 reads SQVTM; CDR2 reads ANQGSEA. Trimming took 4 bases from V and 3 from J, leaving 13 bases between them. In DNA, the CDR3 is TGCAGCGTTGTCCGGACACTCAACTACAATGAGCAGTTCTTC. Translation gives CSVVRTLNYNEQFF.

This clonotype has just a few counts. CDR3 protein: CATSDRDHYQPQHF. CDR3 coding DNA: TGTGCCACCAGTGATAGGGACCATTATCAGCCCCAGCATTTT. V usage is TRBV24-1 and J usage is TRBJ1-5, with D possibly being TRBD1 (5 bases). CDR3 length equals 14 residues. Germline CDR1 and CDR2: KGHDR and SFDVKD. V was clipped by 3 bases and J by 5 bases, with 10 bases between them.

The V and J genes are TRBV15 and TRBJ2-5; 10 positions match TRBD1. The end of the DNA aligns better with TRBJ2-7, so the J call may be wrong. The CDR3 has 16 residues. Germline CDR1 reads LNHNV; CDR2 reads YYDKDF (reference sequence). In nucleotides, the CDR3 is TGTGCCACCAGCAGAGACGGAGGACAGGGGGCCTACGAGCAGTACTTC. This codes for CATSRDGGQGAYEQYF.

The chain joins TRBV10-3 to TRBJ1-1; maybe TRBD1 (5 bases). V was pared by 4 bases and J by 5 bases, with 11 bases between. Germline CDR1 reads ENHRY; CDR2 reads SYGVKD. The CDR3 has 13 amino acids. For the CDR3, the DNA is TGTGCCATCAGTGGGAGGGGTCGTACTGAAGCTTTCTTT. It encodes CAISGRGRTEAFF.

This clonotype has ten or more counts. V is TRBV12-3 or TRBV12-4 and J is TRBJ2-5; no clear D. The CDR3 contains 14 residues. With 5 bases removed from V and 1 base from J, the gap between germline ends came to 11 bases. Written as DNA, the CDR3 is TGTGCCAGCAGTACCACTACGAGCCAAGAGACCCAGTACTTC. Translating it yields CASSTTTSQETQYF.

This clonotype was recorded a few times. The chain recombines TRBV29-1 with TRBJ1-4; D is possibly TRBD1 (5 bases). The CDR3 consists of 14 residues. Per the germline V gene, CDR1 is SQVTM and CDR2 is ANQGSEA. The ends were cut back, 6 bases at V and 0 bases at J, with 11 bases in the middle. The CDR3 region is CSVVQGSTNEKLFF. In nucleotides, the CDR3 is TGCAGCGTGGTTCAGGGTTCAACTAATGAAAAACTGTTTTTT.

This rearrangement joins TRBV2 to TRBJ2-3, with D unclear. The length of the CDR3 is 11 residues. The germline gives CDR1 SNHLY, CDR2 FYNNEI. Trimming stripped 7 bases from V and 4 bases from J, with 6 bases between. CDR3: CASMVADTQYF. The CDR3 nucleotides read TGTGCCAGCATGGTCGCAGATACGCAGTATTTT.

This clonotype was observed many times. The chain employs TRBV4-1 and TRBJ2-3, with 7 bases that match TRBD2. Germline CDR1 MGHRA, CDR2 YSYEKL. Trimming cost V 2 bases and J 1 base; bases outside gene matches: 9. The CDR3 spans 17 residues. The CDR3 loop reads CASSQPKSGAGTDTQYF. In nucleotides, the CDR3 is TGCGCCAGCAGCCAACCGAAAAGCGGGGCCGGCACAGATACGCAGTATTTT.

This clonotype came up a few times. The chain has TRBV6-1 and TRBJ1-2; D possibly corresponds to TRBD1 (5 bases). V was clipped by 6 bases and J by 2 bases, with 16 bases between them. The CDR3 has 15 amino acids. CDR1 MNHNS and CDR2 SASEGT come from the germline V gene. This CDR3 reads CASSVGAFSNYGYTF. In nucleotides, the CDR3 is TGTGCCAGCAGCGTCGGGGCCTTCTCGAACTATGGCTACACCTTC.

This chain joins TRBV7-9 and TRBJ2-7; tentative D call: TRBD1 (6 bases). The CDR3 runs 14 residues. Germline V gives CDR1 SEHNR, CDR2 FQNEAQ (reference sequence). V was pared by 0 bases and J by 9 bases, with 15 bases between. The CDR3 DNA follows: TGTGCCAGCAGCTTAGCCTGGGGGCGAGATGGGCAGTACTTC. Its translation: CASSLAWGRDGQYF.

The V call is TRBV20-1, the J call TRBJ2-7; TRBD2 matches 8 bases. The CDR3 is 13 residues long. CDR1 is DFQATT and CDR2 is SNEGSKA in the germline V gene (reference sequence). With V trimmed by 6 bases and J by 4 bases, 8 bases remained unmatched. CDR3 region: CSALIGGGYEQYF. The DNA for the CDR3 is TGCAGTGCCCTAATTGGCGGGGGGTACGAGCAGTACTTC.

The sample holds a few counts of this clonotype. For the CDR3, the DNA is TGTGCCAGCAGACCAGGGACAGGGAGCAGGACTAGCAATCAGCCCCAGCATTTT. It is translated as CASRPGTGSRTSNQPQHF. This chain joins TRBV6-1 and TRBJ1-5, with TRBD1 matching 9 bases. J gave up 0 bases and V 6 bases, and 12 bases lay outside the gene matches. The germline V gene encodes CDR1 MNHNS and CDR2 SASEGT. The CDR3 is 18 residues long.

This clonotype was picked up a small number of times. The genes are TRBV21-1 and TRBJ2-7; the table's D call, TRBD1, has no DNA check behind it. TRBV21-1 is deemed a pseudogene. There are 16 residues in the CDR3. CDR3 sequence reads: CASSKGHSGPLIEQYF. CDR3 in DNA: TGTGCCAGCAGCAAAGGACACTCGGGACCTCTGATCGAGCAGTACTTC.

The chain uses TRBV4-1 and TRBJ2-1; the D is unclear. V lost 2 bases to trimming and J lost 5 bases, with 13 bases between them. Germline CDR1 reads MGHRA; CDR2 reads YSYEKL. CDR3 size: 15 residues. The CDR3 protein is CASSQLRTDHNEQFF. The CDR3 DNA reads TGCGCCAGCAGCCAACTAAGGACGGACCACAATGAGCAGTTCTTC.

The rearrangement joins TRBV3-1 to TRBJ2-3; TRBD2 matches at 8 bases. Losses at the gene ends were 4 bases for V and 2 bases for J; bases not matched to a gene: 11. This CDR3 has 17 amino acids. Germline V gene data show CDR1 as LGHDT and CDR2 as YNNKEL (reference sequence). The chain's CDR3 is CASSRSLAGIPTDTQYF. For the CDR3, the DNA is TGTGCCAGCAGCCGGAGCTTAGCGGGAATCCCCACAGATACGCAGTATTTT.

The chain is built from TRBV28 and TRBJ2-4, with 10 nucleotides matching TRBD1. Matching the DNA end better, TRBJ2-7 makes the J call doubtful. The length of the CDR3 is 14 residues. Germline V lookup: CDR1 MDHEN, CDR2 SYDVKM. This CDR3 is CASSPTGTGDEQYF. CDR3 DNA sequence: TGTGCCAGCAGTCCCACCGGGACAGGGGACGAGCAGTACTTC.

This clonotype was seen more than once but under ten times. This chain uses TRBV7-9 with TRBJ1-1, with D possibly matching TRBD1 (5 bases). Trimming cost V 5 bases and J 8 bases, with 27 bases left between them. This CDR3 has 17 residues. CDR1 and CDR2 (germline): SEHNR, FQNEAQ (reference sequence). The CDR3 here is CASSPPKGQAPRGEAFF. DNA for the CDR3: TGTGCCAGCAGCCCACCCAAGGGGCAGGCACCGCGAGGGGAAGCTTTCTTT.

In this sample, this clonotype turned up a few times. V and J are TRBV21-1 and TRBJ2-7; TRBD1, as called in the table, went unchecked against the DNA. TRBV21-1 is an annotated pseudogene. The CDR3 has 15 residues. DNA for the CDR3: TGTGCCAGCAGCAAAGCGCGGGACAGGGCAGGCGAGCAGTACTTC. This translates into CASSKARDRAGEQYF.

The gene calls are TRBV11-2 and TRBJ2-2; D unresolved. The germline CDR1 and CDR2 sequences are SGHAT and FQNNGV. The CDR3 loop spans 17 amino acids. Trimming left V 6 bases short and J 2 bases short, with 19 bases between. Here the CDR3 DNA reads TGTGCCAGCAGGGAAAGGGCCGTGCTTCTTAACACCGGGGAGCTGTTTTTT. Its translation is CASRERAVLLNTGELFF.

The CDR3 region is CAWSDSNSRLVPQHF. CDR3 nucleotides: TGTGCCTGGAGTGATAGCAACAGCCGTTTGGTGCCCCAGCATTTT. This chain joins TRBV30 and TRBJ1-5; D is uncertain. V was shortened by 1 base and J by 9 bases, with 19 bases between the two germline ends. Germline CDR1 and CDR2: GTSNPN and SVGIG (reference sequence). The CDR3 extends over 15 amino acids.